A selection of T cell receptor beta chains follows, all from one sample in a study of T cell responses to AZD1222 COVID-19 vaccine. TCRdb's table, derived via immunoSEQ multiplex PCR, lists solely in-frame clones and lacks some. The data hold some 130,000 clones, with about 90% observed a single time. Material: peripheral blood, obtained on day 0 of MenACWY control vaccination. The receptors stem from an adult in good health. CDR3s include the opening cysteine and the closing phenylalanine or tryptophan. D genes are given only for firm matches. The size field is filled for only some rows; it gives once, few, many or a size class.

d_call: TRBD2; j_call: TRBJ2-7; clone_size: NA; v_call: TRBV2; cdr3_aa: CASSEKAGAYEQYF; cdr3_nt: TGTGCCAGCAGTGAAAAGGCGGGAGCCTACGAGCAGTACTTC
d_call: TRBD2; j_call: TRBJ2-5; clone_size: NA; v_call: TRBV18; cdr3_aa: CASSPLARTSDQETQYF; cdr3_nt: TGTGCCAGCTCACCGCTGGCACGGACTAGTGACCAAGAGACCCAGTACTTC
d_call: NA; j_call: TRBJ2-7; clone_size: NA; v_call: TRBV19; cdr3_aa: CASTQPGHSLRQYF; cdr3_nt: TGTGCCAGTACCCAACCGGGACATAGCCTTCGGCAGTACTTC
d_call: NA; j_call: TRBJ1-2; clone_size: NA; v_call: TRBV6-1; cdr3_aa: CASSETGSNYGYTF; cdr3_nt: TGTGCCAGCAGTGAAACAGGCTCCAACTATGGCTACACCTTC
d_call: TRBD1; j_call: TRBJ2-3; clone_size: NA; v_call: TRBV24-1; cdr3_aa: CATSDQTGLYTDTQYF; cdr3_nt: TGTGCCACCAGTGACCAGACAGGGTTGTACACAGATACGCAGTATTTT
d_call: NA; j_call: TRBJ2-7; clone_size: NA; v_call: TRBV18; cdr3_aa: CASSTGLTVSYEQYF; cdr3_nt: TGTGCCAGCTCAACAGGACTCACAGTCTCCTACGAGCAGTACTTC
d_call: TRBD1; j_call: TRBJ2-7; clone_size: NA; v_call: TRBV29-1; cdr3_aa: CSVGDRGKDEQYF; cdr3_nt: TGCAGCGTTGGGGACAGGGGAAAAGACGAGCAGTACTTC
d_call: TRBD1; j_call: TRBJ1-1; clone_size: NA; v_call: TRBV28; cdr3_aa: CASSPTGQGNTEAFF; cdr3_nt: TGTGCCAGCAGCCCCACGGGACAGGGAAACACTGAAGCTTTCTTT
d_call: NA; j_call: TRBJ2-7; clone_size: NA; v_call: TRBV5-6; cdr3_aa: CASSLYGPLEQYF; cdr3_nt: TGTGCCAGCAGCTTGTATGGCCCACTCGAGCAGTACTTC
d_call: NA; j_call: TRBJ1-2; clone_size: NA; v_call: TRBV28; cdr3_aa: CASSTHWDPNYGYTF; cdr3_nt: TGTGCCAGCAGTACTCACTGGGACCCGAACTATGGCTACACCTTC
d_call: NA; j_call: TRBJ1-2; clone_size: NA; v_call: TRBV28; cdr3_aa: CASSEGTAILGYTF; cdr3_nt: TGTGCCAGCAGTGAAGGGACGGCTATTCTTGGCTACACCTTC
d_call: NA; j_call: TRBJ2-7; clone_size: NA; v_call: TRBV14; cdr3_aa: CASSQAKGSYEQYF; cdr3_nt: TGTGCCAGCAGCCAAGCCAAGGGCTCCTACGAGCAGTACTTC
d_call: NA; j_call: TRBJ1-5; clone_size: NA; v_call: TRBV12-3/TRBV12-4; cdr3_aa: CASSFGWDQPQHF; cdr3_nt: TGTGCCAGCAGTTTCGGGTGGGATCAGCCCCAGCATTTT
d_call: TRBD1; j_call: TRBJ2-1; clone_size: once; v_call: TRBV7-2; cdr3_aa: CASSFQTGTGTSYNEQFF; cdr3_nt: TGTGCCAGCAGCTTCCAGACCGGGACAGGGACTTCCTACAATGAGCAGTTCTTC
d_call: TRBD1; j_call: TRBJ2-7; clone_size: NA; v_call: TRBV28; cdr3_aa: CASSSNRGTYEQYF; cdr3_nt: TGTGCCAGCAGTTCTAACAGGGGTACGTACGAGCAGTACTTC
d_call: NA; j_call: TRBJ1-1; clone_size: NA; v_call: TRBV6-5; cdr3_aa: CATVGPVNTEAFF; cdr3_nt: TGTGCCACCGTGGGGCCCGTGAACACTGAAGCTTTCTTT
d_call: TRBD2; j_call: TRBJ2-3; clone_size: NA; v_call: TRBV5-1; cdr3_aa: CASSLRSGTSSSSTDTQYF; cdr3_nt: TGCGCCAGCAGCCTCCGTTCCGGGACTAGCTCCAGTAGCACAGATACGCAGTATTTT